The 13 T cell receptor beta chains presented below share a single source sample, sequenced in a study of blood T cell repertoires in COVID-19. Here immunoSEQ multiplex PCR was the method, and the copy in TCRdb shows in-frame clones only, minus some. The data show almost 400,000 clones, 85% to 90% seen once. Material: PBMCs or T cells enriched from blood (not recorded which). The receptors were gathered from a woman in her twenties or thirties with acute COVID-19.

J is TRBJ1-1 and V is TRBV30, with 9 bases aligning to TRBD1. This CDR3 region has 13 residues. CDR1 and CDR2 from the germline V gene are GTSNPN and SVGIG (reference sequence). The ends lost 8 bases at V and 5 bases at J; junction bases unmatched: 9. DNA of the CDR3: TGTGCCGGATCAACAGGGGGCGCGACTGAAGCTTTCTTT. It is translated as CAGSTGGATEAFF.

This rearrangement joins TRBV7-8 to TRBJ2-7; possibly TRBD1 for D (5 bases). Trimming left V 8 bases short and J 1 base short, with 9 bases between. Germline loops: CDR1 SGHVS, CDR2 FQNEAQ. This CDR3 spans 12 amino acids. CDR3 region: CASGAVSYEQYF. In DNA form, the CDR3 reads TGTGCCAGCGGGGCAGTTTCCTACGAGCAGTACTTC.

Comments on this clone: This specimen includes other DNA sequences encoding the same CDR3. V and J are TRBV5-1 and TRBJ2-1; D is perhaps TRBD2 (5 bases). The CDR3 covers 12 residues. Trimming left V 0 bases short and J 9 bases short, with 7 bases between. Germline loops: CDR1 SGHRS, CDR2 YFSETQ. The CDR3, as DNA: TGCGCCAGCAGCTTGGACCGGGGTGAGCAGTTCTTC. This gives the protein CASSLDRGEQFF.

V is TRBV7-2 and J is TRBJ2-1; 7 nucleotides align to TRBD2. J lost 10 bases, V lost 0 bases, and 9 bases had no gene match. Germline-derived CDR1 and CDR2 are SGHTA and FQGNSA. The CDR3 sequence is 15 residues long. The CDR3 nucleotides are TGTGCCAGCAGCTTAGCGTCGGCTAGCGGAGGAGAGCAGTTCTTC. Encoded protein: CASSLASASGGEQFF.

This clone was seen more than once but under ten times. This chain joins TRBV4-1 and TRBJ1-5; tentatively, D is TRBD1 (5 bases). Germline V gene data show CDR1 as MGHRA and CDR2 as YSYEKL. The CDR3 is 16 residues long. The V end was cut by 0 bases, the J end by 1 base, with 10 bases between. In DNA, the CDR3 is TGCGCCAGCAGCCAAGAAGGGTGGGGCAGCAATCAGCCCCAGCATTTT. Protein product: CASSQEGWGSNQPQHF.

This CDR3 is CASSLTSGGYEQFF. The DNA of the CDR3 is TGTGCCAGCAGCTTGACTAGCGGGGGCTATGAGCAGTTCTTC. This chain links TRBV7-2 with TRBJ2-1; 12 bases map to TRBD2. The J segment lost 8 bases and the V segment lost 3 bases, leaving 2 bases of the junction unmatched. Germline V gives CDR1 SGHTA, CDR2 FQGNSA. The CDR3 is 14 residues long.

The DNA of the CDR3 is TGTGCCAGTAGCCCCGGACTAGCGGGGGCCCTAGATACGCAGTATTTT. It encodes CASSPGLAGALDTQYF. V gene TRBV19 combines with J gene TRBJ2-3; 13 bases agree with TRBD2. The CDR3 is 16 amino acids. Per the germline V gene, CDR1 is LNHDA and CDR2 is SQIVND (reference sequence). With 6 bases clipped from V and 5 bases from J, the junction kept 8 bases outside the gene matches.

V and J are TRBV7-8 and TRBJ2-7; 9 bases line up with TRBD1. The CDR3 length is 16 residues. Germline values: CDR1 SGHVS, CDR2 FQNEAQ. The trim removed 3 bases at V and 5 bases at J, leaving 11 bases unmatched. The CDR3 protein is CASSLVSGQGWDEQYF. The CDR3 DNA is TGTGCCAGCAGCTTGGTCTCCGGACAGGGGTGGGACGAGCAGTACTTC.

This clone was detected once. CDR3 sequence (DNA): TGTGCCAGCAGCTTAGGTGACAGGGATGGAACTGAAGCTTTCTTT. Translation: CASSLGDRDGTEAFF. The chain combines TRBV7-9 with TRBJ1-1; 7 bases align to TRBD1. V lost 1 base to trimming and J lost 5 bases; unmatched junction nucleotides: 7. The CDR3 spans 15 residues. Germline V CDR1 and CDR2: SEHNR, FQNEAQ (reference sequence).

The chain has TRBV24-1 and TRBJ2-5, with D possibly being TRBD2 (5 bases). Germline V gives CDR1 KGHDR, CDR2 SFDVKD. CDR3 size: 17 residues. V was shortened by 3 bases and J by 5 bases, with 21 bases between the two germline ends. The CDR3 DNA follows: TGTGCCACCAGTGATCTGGGAAGTGAACAGCGGCGGGAGACCCAGTACTTC. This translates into CATSDLGSEQRRETQYF.

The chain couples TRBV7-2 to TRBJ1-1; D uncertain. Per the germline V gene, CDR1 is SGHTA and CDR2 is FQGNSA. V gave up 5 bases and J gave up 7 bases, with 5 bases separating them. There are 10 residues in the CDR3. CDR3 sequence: CASSLNEAFF. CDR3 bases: TGTGCCAGCAGCCTAAATGAAGCTTTCTTT.

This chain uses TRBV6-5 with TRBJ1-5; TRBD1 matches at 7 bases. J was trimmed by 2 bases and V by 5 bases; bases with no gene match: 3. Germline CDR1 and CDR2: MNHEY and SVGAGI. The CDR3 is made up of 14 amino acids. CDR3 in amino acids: CASSRQGGNQPQHF. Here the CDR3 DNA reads TGTGCCAGCAGTCGACAGGGAGGCAATCAGCCCCAGCATTTT.

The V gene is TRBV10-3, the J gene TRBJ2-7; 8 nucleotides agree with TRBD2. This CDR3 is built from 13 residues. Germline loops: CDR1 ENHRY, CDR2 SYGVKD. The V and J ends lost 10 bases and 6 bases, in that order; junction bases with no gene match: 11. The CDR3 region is CATGARGDREQYF. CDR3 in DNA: TGTGCCACCGGGGCGCGGGGGGATCGCGAGCAGTACTTC.